One and the same sample provided the 14 T cell receptor beta chains below, sequenced in a study of metastatic and nonmetastatic thyroid tumors. None of the patients had undergone any treatment ahead of thyroid surgery. Using MiXCR, TCRdb reanalyzed the PCR reads. In the table there are approximately 20,000 clones, 14% to 15% of which are singletons. Sequencing was carried out using tumor tissue. These receptors were collected from a female donor with papillary thyroid cancer or a benign thyroid nodule (not recorded which). Some clones in this sample may be carry-over from other donors' samples.

The J gene is TRBJ1-1, the V gene TRBV5-1; D uncertain. The CDR3 contains 15 residues. Germline CDR1 and CDR2: SGHRS and YFSETQ. Trimming took 6 bases from V and 13 from J, leaving 28 bases between them. DNA for the CDR3: TGCGCCAGCACCCCGGACCGCCCCGGGCACACTAAAGATTTCTTT. Protein: CASTPDRPGHTKDFF.

Details on this clone: The junction departs from germline at one end; a sequencing error may be responsible. V gene TRBV7-7 combines with J gene TRBJ2-1, with D perhaps TRBD2 (6 bases). The length of the CDR3 is 15 residues. Germline V gives CDR1 SSHAT, CDR2 FNYEAQ (reference sequence). CDR3 loop: CASSLAASSYNEQFF. CDR3 DNA sequence: TGTGCTAGCAGCTTAGCGGCGAGCTCCTACAATGAGCAGTTCTTC.

This clone has at least ten counts. Since a much larger clone is just one base distant, this may be a read error. The V and J genes are TRBV28 and TRBJ1-1; no reliable D call. This CDR3 is built from 14 residues. From germline, CDR1 is MDHEN and CDR2 SYDVKM. V shed 1 base and J shed 6 bases, with 12 bases lying between them. The CDR3 DNA follows: TGTGCCAGCAGTTTATCAGGCGGCACCGCTGAAGCTTTCTTT. It translates to CASSLSGGTAEAFF. The full variable domain, in which reference TRBV28 and TRBJ1-1 provide the parts outside the CDR3, is DVKVTQSSRYLVKRTGEKVFLECVQDMDHENMFWYRQDPGLGLRLIYFSYDVKMKEKGDIPEGYSVSREKKERFSLILESASTNQTSMYLCASSLSGGTAEAFFGQGTRLTVV.

This clone has just a few counts. Possible read error: a much larger clone is one base away. The CDR3 DNA sequence: TGCAGCGTCCAATTAGGGCAGGGGACCTATGTAGGCTACACCTTC. It translates to CSVQLGQGTYVGYTF. V is TRBV29-1 and J is TRBJ1-2, with D perhaps matching TRBD1 (6 bases). There are 15 residues in the CDR3. V lost 6 bases and J lost 8, with 25 bases in between. Germline values: CDR1 SQVTM, CDR2 ANQGSEA. Full variable domain (rest looked up from reference TRBV29-1 and TRBJ1-2): SAVISQKPSRDICQRGTSLTIQCQVDSQVTMMFWYRQQPGQSLTLIATANQGSEATYESGFVIDKFPISRPNLTFSTLTVSNMSPEDSSIYLCSVQLGQGTYVGYTFGSGTRLTVV.

This clone was seen at least ten times. The chain combines TRBV10-3 with TRBJ1-1; 8 positions match TRBD1. CDR1 ENHRY and CDR2 SYGVKD come from the germline V gene. Trimming at V came to 8 bases and at J to 4 bases, leaving 15 bases not matched to a gene. The CDR3 runs to 16 residues. The DNA of the CDR3 is TGTGCCATCCAGAGTGGGTTGCAGGGGGCAGGCACTGAAGCTTTCTTT. Translated: CAIQSGLQGAGTEAFF.

The V call is TRBV5-1, the J call TRBJ2-1; no clear D gene. Trimming took off 0 bases at V and 6 bases at J, with 13 bases between the two ends. This CDR3 region has 15 residues. The V gene's germline CDR1 is SGHRS and CDR2 YFSETQ. CDR3 nucleotide sequence: TGCGCCAGCAGCTTGGACGGCGTTAGAGCCAATGAGCAGTTCTTC. As protein: CASSLDGVRANEQFF.

This clone was counted at least ten times. A much more abundant neighbour one base away suggests this may be a read error. The CDR3 nucleotides read TGTGCCAGCAGTTTTCCGGGACAGGACTACGGGCAGTACTTC. Protein: CASSFPGQDYGQYF. This chain links TRBV12-3 or TRBV12-4 with TRBJ2-7, with 8 bases aligning to TRBD1. The CDR3 is 14 residues long.

Many counts were recorded for this clone. V usage is TRBV6-1 and J usage is TRBJ2-3; D is possibly TRBD2 (5 bases). The CDR3 length is 14 residues. In germline, CDR1 is MNHNS, CDR2 SASEGT. The V end lost 1 base, the J end lost 5 bases, and 10 bases lay between the germline ends. CDR3 region: CASSEGGGRDTQYF. CDR3 bases: TGTGCCAGCAGTGAAGGAGGAGGTCGAGATACGCAGTATTTT.

Worth noting for this clone: Possible read error: a much larger clone is one base away. The rearrangement uses TRBV7-7 and TRBJ2-5; D gene ambiguous. Germline V gene sequence: CDR1 SSHAT, CDR2 FNYEAQ (reference sequence). The CDR3 totals 11 residues. CDR3 loop: CASSSVETQYF. The DNA for the CDR3 is TGTGCTAGCAGCTCAGTGGAGACCCAGTACTTC.

This clone is deemed medium-sized (0.01 to 0.1%). The chain joins TRBV25-1 to TRBJ1-2; D is perhaps TRBD1 (6 bases). This CDR3 spans 13 amino acids. The V gene's germline CDR1 is MGHDK and CDR2 SYGVNS. V lost 5 bases and J 8 bases, leaving 15 bases between the germline ends. The CDR3 coding sequence is TGTGCCAGCAGTCTCCCGCAGGGGCAAGGCTACACCTTC. Residues: CASSLPQGQGYTF.

This chain links TRBV11-2 with TRBJ2-1; a possible D gene is TRBD1 (6 bases). Trimming removed 4 bases from V and 5 bases from J, with 18 bases in between. The CDR3 covers 16 residues. CDR1 SGHAT and CDR2 FQNNGV come from the germline V gene. CDR3: CASSSQTGTLNNEQFF. CDR3 nucleotides: TGTGCCAGCAGCTCCCAGACCGGGACACTTAACAATGAGCAGTTCTTC.

This clone was seen ten or more times. The chain's CDR3 is CSARRQGNTEAFF. The CDR3 DNA reads as TGCAGTGCTAGGAGGCAGGGGAACACTGAAGCTTTCTTT. V usage is TRBV20-1 and J usage is TRBJ1-1; tentative D call: TRBD1 (5 bases). There are 13 residues in the CDR3. The germline V and J ends were trimmed by 3 bases and 1 base, with 9 bases remaining between them. Germline V gives CDR1 DFQATT, CDR2 SNEGSKA (reference sequence).

This clone was detected ten times or more. The genes are TRBV20-1 and TRBJ2-1, with TRBD2 as a possible D gene (7 bases). In germline, CDR1 is DFQATT, CDR2 SNEGSKA (reference sequence). This CDR3 contains 12 residues. V dropped 2 bases and J dropped 8 bases, with 10 bases sitting between them. In nucleotides, the CDR3 is TGCAGTGCTAGAAGGGGGGGGTATGAGCAGTTCTTC. This codes for CSARRGGYEQFF.

This clone came up many times. This clone may be a read error of a much larger clone one base away. V is TRBV27 and J is TRBJ1-1; D is ambiguous. Per germline, CDR1 MNHEY and CDR2 SMNVEV (reference sequence). The CDR3 consists of 13 residues. The CDR3 protein is CASRGIRRAEALF. CDR3 in DNA: TGTGCCAGCAGGGGCATCCGAAGAGCTGAAGCTCTCTTT.